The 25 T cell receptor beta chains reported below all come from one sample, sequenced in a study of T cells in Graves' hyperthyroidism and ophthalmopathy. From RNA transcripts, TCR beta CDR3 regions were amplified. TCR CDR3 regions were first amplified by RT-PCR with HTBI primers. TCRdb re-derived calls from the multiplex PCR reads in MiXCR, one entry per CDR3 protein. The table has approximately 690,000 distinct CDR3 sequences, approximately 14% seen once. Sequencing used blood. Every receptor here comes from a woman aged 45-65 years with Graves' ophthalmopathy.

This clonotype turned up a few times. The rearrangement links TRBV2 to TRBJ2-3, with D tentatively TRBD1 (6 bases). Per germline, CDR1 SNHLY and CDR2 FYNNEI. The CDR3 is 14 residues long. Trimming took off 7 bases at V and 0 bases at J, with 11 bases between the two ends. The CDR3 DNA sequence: TGTGCCAGCAAGGACAGTTCTAGCACAGATACGCAGTATTTT. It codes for CASKDSSSTDTQYF.

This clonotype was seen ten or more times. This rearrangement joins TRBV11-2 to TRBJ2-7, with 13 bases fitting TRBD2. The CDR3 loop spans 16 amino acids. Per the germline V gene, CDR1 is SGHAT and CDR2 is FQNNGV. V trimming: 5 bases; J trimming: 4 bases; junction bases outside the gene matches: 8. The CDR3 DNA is TGTGCCAGCAGCCGCACCGGGACTAGCGGGGTATACGAGCAGTACTTC. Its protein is CASSRTGTSGVYEQYF. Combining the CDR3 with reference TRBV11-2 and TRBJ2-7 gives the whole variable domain EAGVAQSPRYKIIEKRQSVAFWCNPISGHATLYWYQQILGQGPKLLIQFQNNGVVDDSQLPKDRFSAERLKGVDSTLKIQPAKLEDSAVYLCASSRTGTSGVYEQYFGPGTRLTVT.

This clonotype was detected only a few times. CDR3 sequence: CASSPGVAATNEKLFF. The CDR3 nucleotides read TGCGCCAGCAGCCCCGGCGTTGCCGCAACTAATGAAAAACTGTTTTTT. The gene calls are TRBV5-1 and TRBJ1-4; D remains ambiguous. Per the germline V gene, CDR1 is SGHRS and CDR2 is YFSETQ. The V end lost 4 bases, the J end lost 0 bases, and 13 bases lay between the germline ends. The CDR3 extends over 16 amino acids.

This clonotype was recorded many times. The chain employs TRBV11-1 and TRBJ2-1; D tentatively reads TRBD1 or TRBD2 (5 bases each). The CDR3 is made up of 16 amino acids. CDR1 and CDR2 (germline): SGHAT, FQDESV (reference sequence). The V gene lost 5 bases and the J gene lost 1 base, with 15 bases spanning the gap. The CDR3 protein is CASSPGGASSYNEQFF. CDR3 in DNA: TGTGCCAGCAGCCCTGGGGGTGCCTCTTCCTACAATGAGCAGTTCTTC.

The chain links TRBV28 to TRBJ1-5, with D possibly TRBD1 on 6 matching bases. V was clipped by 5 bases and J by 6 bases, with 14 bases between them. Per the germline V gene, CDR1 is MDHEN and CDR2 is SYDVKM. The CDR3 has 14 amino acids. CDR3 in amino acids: CASSLRGGGQPQHF. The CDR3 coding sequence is TGTGCCAGCAGTCTCCGGGGGGGCGGTCAGCCCCAGCATTTT. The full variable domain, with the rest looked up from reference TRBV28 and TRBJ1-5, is DVKVTQSSRYLVKRTGEKVFLECVQDMDHENMFWYRQDPGLGLRLIYFSYDVKMKEKGDIPEGYSVSREKKERFSLILESASTNQTSMYLCASSLRGGGQPQHFGDGTRLSIL.

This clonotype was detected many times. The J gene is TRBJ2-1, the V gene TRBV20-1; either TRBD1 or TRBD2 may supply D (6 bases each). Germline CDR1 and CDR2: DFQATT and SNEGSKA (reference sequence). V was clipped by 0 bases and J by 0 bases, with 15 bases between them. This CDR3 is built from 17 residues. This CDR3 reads CSARDLVGGSSYNEQFF. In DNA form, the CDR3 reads TGCAGTGCTAGAGATCTGGTCGGGGGCAGCTCCTACAATGAGCAGTTCTTC.

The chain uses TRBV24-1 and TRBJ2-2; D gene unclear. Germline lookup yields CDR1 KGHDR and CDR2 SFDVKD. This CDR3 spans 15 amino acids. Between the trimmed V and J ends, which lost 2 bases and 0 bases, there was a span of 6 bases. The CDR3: CATSDYQTNTGELFF. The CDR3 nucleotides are TGTGCCACCAGTGATTATCAGACGAACACCGGGGAGCTGTTTTTT.

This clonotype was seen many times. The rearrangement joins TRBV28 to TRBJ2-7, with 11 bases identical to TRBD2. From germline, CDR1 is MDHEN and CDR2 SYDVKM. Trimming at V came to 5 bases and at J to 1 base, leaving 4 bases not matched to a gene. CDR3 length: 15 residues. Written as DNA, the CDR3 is TGTGCCAGCAGTCGGACTAGCGGGCAGTCCTACGAGCAGTACTTC. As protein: CASSRTSGQSYEQYF.

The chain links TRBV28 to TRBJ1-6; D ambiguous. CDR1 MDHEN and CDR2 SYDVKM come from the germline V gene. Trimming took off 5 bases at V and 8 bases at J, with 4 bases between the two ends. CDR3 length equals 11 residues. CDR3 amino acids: CASSVHSPLHF. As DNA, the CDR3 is TGTGCCAGCAGTGTTCATTCACCCCTCCACTTT.

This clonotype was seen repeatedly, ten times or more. CDR3 sequence reads: CAWSGSGGATNEKLFF. CDR3 bases: TGTGCCTGGAGTGGCTCCGGCGGGGCAACTAATGAAAAACTGTTTTTT. The rearrangement joins TRBV30 to TRBJ1-4; D is undetermined. The ends were cut back, 1 base at V and 0 bases at J, with 12 bases in the middle. Per the germline V gene, CDR1 is GTSNPN and CDR2 is SVGIG (reference sequence). The CDR3 has 16 amino acids.

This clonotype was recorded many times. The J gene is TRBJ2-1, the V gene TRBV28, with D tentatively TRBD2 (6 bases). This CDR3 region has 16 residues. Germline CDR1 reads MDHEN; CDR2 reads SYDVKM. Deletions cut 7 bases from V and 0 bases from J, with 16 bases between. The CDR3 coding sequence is TGTGCCAGCATCACCTATCGGGGGAGCTCCTACAATGAGCAGTTCTTC. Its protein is CASITYRGSSYNEQFF.

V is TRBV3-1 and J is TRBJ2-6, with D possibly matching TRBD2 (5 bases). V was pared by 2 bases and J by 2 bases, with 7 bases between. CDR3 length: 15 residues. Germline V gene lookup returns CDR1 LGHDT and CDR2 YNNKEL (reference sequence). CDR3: CASSQYGTGANVLTF. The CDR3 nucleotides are TGTGCCAGCAGCCAATACGGGACTGGGGCCAACGTCCTGACTTTC.

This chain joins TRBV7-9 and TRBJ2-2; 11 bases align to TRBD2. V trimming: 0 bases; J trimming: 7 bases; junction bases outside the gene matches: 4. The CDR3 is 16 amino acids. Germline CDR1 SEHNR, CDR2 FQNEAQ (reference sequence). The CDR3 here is CASSLALAGGFGELFF. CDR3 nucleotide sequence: TGTGCCAGCAGCTTAGCGCTAGCGGGAGGATTCGGGGAGCTGTTTTTT.

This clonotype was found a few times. The CDR3 DNA follows: TGTGCCAGCAGTGGAGTAACAGGATTCAATCAGCCCCAGCATTTT. Translated: CASSGVTGFNQPQHF. The chain recombines TRBV6-1 with TRBJ1-5, with D perhaps TRBD1 (5 bases). The CDR3 is made up of 15 amino acids. Between the trimmed V and J ends, which lost 4 bases and 3 bases, there was a span of 13 bases. Germline CDR1 reads MNHNS; CDR2 reads SASEGT.

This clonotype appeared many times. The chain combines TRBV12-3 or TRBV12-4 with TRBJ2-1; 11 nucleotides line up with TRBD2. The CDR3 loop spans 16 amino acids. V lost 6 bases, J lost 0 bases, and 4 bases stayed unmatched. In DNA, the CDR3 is TGTGCCAGCAGGTCCGGACTAGCGGGCTCCTACAATGAGCAGTTCTTC. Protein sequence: CASRSGLAGSYNEQFF.

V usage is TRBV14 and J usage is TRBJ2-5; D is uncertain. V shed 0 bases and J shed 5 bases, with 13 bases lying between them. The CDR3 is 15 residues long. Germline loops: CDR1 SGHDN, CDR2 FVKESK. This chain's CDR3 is CASSQEIFSDETQYF. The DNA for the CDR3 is TGTGCCAGCAGCCAAGAGATCTTTAGTGACGAGACCCAGTACTTC.

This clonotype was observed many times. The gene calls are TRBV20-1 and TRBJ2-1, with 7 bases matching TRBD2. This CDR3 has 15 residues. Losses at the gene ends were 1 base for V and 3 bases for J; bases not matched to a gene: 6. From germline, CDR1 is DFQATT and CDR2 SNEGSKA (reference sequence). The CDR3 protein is CSARVGGRGYNEQFF. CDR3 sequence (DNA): TGCAGTGCTAGAGTTGGTGGGAGGGGCTACAATGAGCAGTTCTTC.

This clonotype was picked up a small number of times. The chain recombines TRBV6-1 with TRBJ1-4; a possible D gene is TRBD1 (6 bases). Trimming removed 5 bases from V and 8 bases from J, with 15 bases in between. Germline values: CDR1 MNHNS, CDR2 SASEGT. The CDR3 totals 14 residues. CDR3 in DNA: TGTGCCAGCAGTCCCAGGGGATTAGAAGAAAAACTGTTTTTT. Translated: CASSPRGLEEKLFF.

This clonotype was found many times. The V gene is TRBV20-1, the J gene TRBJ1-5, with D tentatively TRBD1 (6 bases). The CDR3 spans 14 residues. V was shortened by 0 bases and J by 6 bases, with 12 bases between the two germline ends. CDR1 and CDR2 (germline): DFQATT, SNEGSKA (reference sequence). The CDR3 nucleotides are TGCAGTGCTAGAGATTACACAGGGTCTCAGCCCCAGCATTTT. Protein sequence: CSARDYTGSQPQHF.

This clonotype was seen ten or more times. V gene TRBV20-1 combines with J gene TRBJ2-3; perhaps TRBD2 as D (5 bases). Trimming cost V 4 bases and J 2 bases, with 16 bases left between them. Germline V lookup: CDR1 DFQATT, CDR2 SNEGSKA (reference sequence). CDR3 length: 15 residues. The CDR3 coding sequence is TGCAGTGCTATCGAGAGGAGCGGTTTCACAGATACGCAGTATTTT. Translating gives CSAIERSGFTDTQYF.

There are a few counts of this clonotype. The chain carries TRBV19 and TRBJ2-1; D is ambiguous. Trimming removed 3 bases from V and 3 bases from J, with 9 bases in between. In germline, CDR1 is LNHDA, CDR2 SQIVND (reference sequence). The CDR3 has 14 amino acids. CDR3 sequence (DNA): TGTGCCAGTAGTATCCTTGGCGGCTACAATGAGCAGTTCTTC. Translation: CASSILGGYNEQFF.

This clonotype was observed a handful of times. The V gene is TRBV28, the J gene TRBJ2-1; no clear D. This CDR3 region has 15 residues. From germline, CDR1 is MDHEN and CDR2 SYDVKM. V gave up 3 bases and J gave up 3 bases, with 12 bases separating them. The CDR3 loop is CASSFKGRDYNEQFF. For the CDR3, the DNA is TGTGCCAGCAGTTTCAAGGGTAGGGACTACAATGAGCAGTTCTTC.

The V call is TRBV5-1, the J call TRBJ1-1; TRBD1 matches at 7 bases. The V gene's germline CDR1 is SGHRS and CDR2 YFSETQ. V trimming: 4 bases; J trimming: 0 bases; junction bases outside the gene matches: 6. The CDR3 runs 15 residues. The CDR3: CASSINRGMNTEAFF. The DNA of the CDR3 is TGCGCCAGCAGCATTAACAGGGGCATGAACACTGAAGCTTTCTTT. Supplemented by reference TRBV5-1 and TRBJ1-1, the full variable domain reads KAGVTQTPRYLIKTRGQQVTLSCSPISGHRSVSWYQQTPGQGLQFLFEYFSETQRNKGNFPGRFSGRQFSNSRSEMNVSTLELGDSALYLCASSINRGMNTEAFFGQGTRLTVV.

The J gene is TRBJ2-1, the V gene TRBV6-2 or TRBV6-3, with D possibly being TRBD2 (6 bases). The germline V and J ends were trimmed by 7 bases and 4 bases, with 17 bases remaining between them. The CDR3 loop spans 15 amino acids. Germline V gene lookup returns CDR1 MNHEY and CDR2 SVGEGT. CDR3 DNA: TGTGCCAGCATTGGGGGACTTTGGGGTTACAATGAGCAGTTCTTC. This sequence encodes CASIGGLWGYNEQFF.

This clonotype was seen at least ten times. This CDR3 reads CASSQVGYEQFF. CDR3 in DNA: TGTGCCAGCAGCCAAGTGGGTTATGAGCAGTTCTTC. The chain uses TRBV3-1 and TRBJ2-1, with D unresolved. The CDR3 length is 12 residues. V lost 1 base and J 8 bases, leaving 6 bases between the germline ends. CDR1 is LGHDT and CDR2 is YNNKEL in the germline V gene (reference sequence).